This T cell receptor (beta chain) was recovered during a study of T cells in Graves' hyperthyroidism and ophthalmopathy. Germline V lookup: CDR1 SNHLY, CDR2 FYNNEI. CDR3 size: 13 residues. Trimming took off 5 bases at V and 6 bases at J, with 13 bases between the two ends. With duration under 3 months, ophthalmopathy was active: Clinical Activity Score at least 3, NOSPECS at least 4. Patients showing uncontrolled infection, other autoimmune disease, pregnancy or lactation were ineligible. RNA transcripts gave rise to amplified TCR beta CDR3 regions. With the HTBI primer set, the TCR CDR3 went through a first round of RT-PCR. TCRdb re-analysed the multiplex PCR reads in MiXCR, keeping a single row per CDR3 protein. This sample has hundreds of thousands of distinct CDR3 sequences, with approximately 16% found just once. Study-level results: By a 13 V-J model, ophthalmopathy was set apart from stable hyperthyroidism.

Regarding this clonotype: Its antigen is unknown.

The TCR comes from a middle-aged woman with Graves' ophthalmopathy. V and J are TRBV2 and TRBJ1-2; D remains ambiguous. Sequenced: blood. The CDR3 sequence is CASSLSRRHGYTF. CDR3 in DNA: TGTGCCAGCAGTTTGTCCCGGAGGCATGGCTACACCTTC.